This T cell receptor beta chain derives from a study of shared clonotypes between healthy human individuals. Study-level information: CD4 naive and memory got three plates each, CD8 naive two, CD8 memory one.

Assay: immunoSEQ multiplex PCR; the TCRdb copy retains only in-frame clones and omits some. The sample includes over 1.5 million clones, approximately 98% seen only once; the top ten take less than 0.55%. Recent acute infections and vaccinations were absent in the healthy HIV-negative adult donors. The V gene lost 7 bases and the J gene lost 1 base, with 5 bases spanning the gap. The CDR3 covers 12 residues. CDR1 and CDR2 (germline): SNHLY, FYNNEI. Findings and caveats of the study: Only a few donors were included, so the genetic and exposure-history diversity represented was limited. Investigators expected sequencing depth to affect clonotype sharing among donors.

A remark on this clone: Its antigen remains unidentified.

Specimen: naive CD4+ T cells sorted from blood. Indicated subset: CD45RA+ positively selected. The genes are TRBV2 and TRBJ2-1; D is uncertain. This clonotype was obtained from a man aged 25 to 45 in good health. The CDR3 sequence: CASTFSYNEQFF. The CDR3 nucleotides are TGTGCCAGCACGTTTTCCTACAATGAGCAGTTCTTC.